This passage covers 25 T cell receptor beta chains from one sample sequenced in a study of T cells in Graves' hyperthyroidism and ophthalmopathy. TCR beta CDR3 regions were amplified from RNA transcripts. Using the HTBI primer set, a first-round RT-PCR was run on the TCR CDR3. TCRdb passed the multiplex PCR reads through MiXCR, listing each CDR3 protein once. The table records approximately 400,000 distinct CDR3 sequences, about 18% of them present only once. What was sequenced was blood. The receptors were sampled from a woman in her late teens or twenties with Graves' hyperthyroidism.

V usage is TRBV20-1 and J usage is TRBJ1-6, with D perhaps TRBD1 (6 bases). The germline gives CDR1 DFQATT, CDR2 SNEGSKA (reference sequence). The CDR3 totals 14 residues. V was pared by 7 bases and J by 8 bases, with 18 bases between. The CDR3 reads CSGRGGVRDSPLHF. The CDR3 DNA reads as TGCAGTGGAAGAGGGGGGGTGCGAGATTCACCCCTCCACTTT.

The V gene is TRBV7-9, the J gene TRBJ2-1, with 7 bases identical to TRBD1. The CDR3 is 14 amino acids. The V and J ends lost 3 bases and 9 bases, in that order; junction bases with no gene match: 8. Germline loops: CDR1 SEHNR, CDR2 FQNEAQ (reference sequence). CDR3 region: CASSFMQGESEQFF. The CDR3, as DNA: TGTGCCAGCAGCTTCATGCAGGGGGAGAGTGAGCAGTTCTTC.

This chain connects TRBV9 to TRBJ2-7; D is uncertain. The V gene's germline CDR1 is SGDLS and CDR2 YYNGEE. This CDR3 is built from 16 residues. Trimming removed 0 bases from V and 0 bases from J, with 13 bases in between. Here the CDR3 reads CASSVAPGPSSYEQYF. The CDR3 nucleotides are TGTGCCAGCAGCGTAGCGCCAGGCCCTAGCTCCTACGAGCAGTACTTC.

As regards this clonotype: This clone may be a read error of a much larger clone one base away. The rearrangement joins TRBV11-2 to TRBJ2-7; D gene uncertain. The CDR3 is 16 residues long. Looked up from germline, CDR1 is SGHAT and CDR2 is FQNNGV. V lost 1 base and J lost 2, with 15 bases in between. CDR3 protein: CASSLGRTEMTYEQYF. The DNA for the CDR3 is TGTGCCAGCAGCTTAGGCAGGACGGAGATGACCTACGAGCAGTACTTC.

The chain has TRBV7-2 and TRBJ1-5; TRBD1 agrees at 11 bases. The CDR3 consists of 14 residues. Trimming took 1 base from V and 8 from J; bases not matched to a gene: 1. The germline V gene has CDR1 SGHTA and CDR2 FQGNSA. The CDR3 DNA reads TGTGCCAGCAGCTTAGTGGGACAGGGGGAGCCCCAGCATTTT. Translation gives CASSLVGQGEPQHF.

This rearrangement joins TRBV20-1 to TRBJ2-5; 8 bases line up with TRBD2. Looked up from germline, CDR1 is DFQATT and CDR2 is SNEGSKA (reference sequence). This CDR3 region has 16 residues. With V trimmed by 0 bases and J by 5 bases, 11 bases remained unmatched. DNA of the CDR3: TGCAGTGCTAGAGAAGGTAGCGGGGCCCCCGAGGAGACCCAGTACTTC. Its translation is CSAREGSGAPEETQYF.

This clonotype turned up a few times. V is TRBV6-1 and J is TRBJ1-2, with unresolved D. The V end lost 6 bases, the J end lost 8 bases, and 25 bases lay between the germline ends. CDR3 length: 16 residues. CDR1 and CDR2 from the germline V gene are MNHNS and SASEGT. The CDR3 loop reads CASSPRISEPREGYTF. The CDR3 DNA sequence: TGTGCCAGCAGCCCTAGGATATCGGAGCCCCGGGAGGGCTACACCTTC.

This clonotype appeared many times. The V and J genes are TRBV12-3 or TRBV12-4 and TRBJ1-1; D might be TRBD1 (6 bases). The V end was cut by 1 base, the J end by 10 bases, with 13 bases between. CDR3 length: 13 amino acids. The CDR3 spells CASSLVPSGVAFF. In DNA form, the CDR3 reads TGTGCCAGCAGTTTAGTCCCCTCAGGGGTAGCTTTCTTT.

This sequence joins TRBV5-1 and TRBJ1-5, with D maybe TRBD1 (5 bases). Germline lookup yields CDR1 SGHRS and CDR2 YFSETQ. The CDR3 consists of 15 residues. The ends were cut back, 0 bases at V and 2 bases at J, with 9 bases in the middle. The CDR3 coding sequence is TGCGCCAGCAGCTTGGGGGACCGTGGCAATCAGCCCCAGCATTTT. Amino acid sequence: CASSLGDRGNQPQHF.

On this clonotype: This sequence may be a read error, since a much larger clone differs from it by one base. V and J are TRBV6-1 and TRBJ2-3; a weak D match, TRBD1 (5 bases). The CDR3 extends over 14 amino acids. V was pared by 2 bases and J by 2 bases, with 8 bases between. Germline CDR1 MNHNS, CDR2 SASEGT. The CDR3 here is CASSELDTTDTQYF. CDR3 nucleotides: TGTGCCAGCAGTGAACTGGACACCACAGATACGCAGTATTTT.

This clonotype has ten or more counts. The chain carries TRBV6-2 or TRBV6-3 and TRBJ2-4, with a possible D match to TRBD2 (6 bases). Trimming took off 2 bases at V and 0 bases at J, with 8 bases between the two ends. CDR1 is MNHEY, CDR2 SVGEGT, per germline. The CDR3 length is 15 residues. The CDR3 DNA sequence: TGTGCCAGCAGTTACCTGGGACTAGCCAAAAACATTCAGTACTTC. Encoded protein: CASSYLGLAKNIQYF.

The chain is built from TRBV7-8 and TRBJ1-2; D is ambiguous. The V and J ends lost 1 base and 5 bases respectively, with 8 bases between them. Germline V gives CDR1 SGHVS, CDR2 FQNEAQ. This CDR3 has 13 residues. The CDR3 coding sequence is TGTGCCAGCAGCTTAGTTCGGGAATATGGCTACACCTTC. Translation: CASSLVREYGYTF.

This clonotype was detected many times. The rearrangement joins TRBV12-3 or TRBV12-4 to TRBJ2-4; no clear D gene. Trimming cost V 6 bases and J 10 bases, with 10 bases left between them. This CDR3 has 11 residues. CDR3 nucleotides: TGTGCCAGCAGCGAATCTGAGATTCAGTACTTC. Translating it yields CASSESEIQYF.

V usage is TRBV6-5 and J usage is TRBJ2-7; possibly TRBD1 or TRBD2 for D (5 bases each). The CDR3 extends over 15 amino acids. Germline V lookup: CDR1 MNHEY, CDR2 SVGAGI. V was shortened by 2 bases and J by 6 bases, with 17 bases between the two germline ends. CDR3 DNA sequence: TGTGCCAGCAGTTACGGGGAGCGGAGTGGGGCCGAGCAGTACTTC. Protein sequence: CASSYGERSGAEQYF.

This clonotype was detected many times. The chain joins TRBV6-1 to TRBJ2-2, with D tentatively TRBD2 (6 bases). The CDR3 covers 14 residues. The V end was cut by 10 bases, the J end by 5 bases, with 17 bases between. Germline-derived CDR1 and CDR2 are MNHNS and SASEGT. The CDR3 bases are TGTGCCACTGAGGAGGCGGGGCGAACCGGGGAGCTGTTTTTT. It is translated as CATEEAGRTGELFF.

This clonotype was recorded at least ten times. V gene TRBV2 combines with J gene TRBJ2-7; 10 nucleotides agree with TRBD1. V lost 8 bases, J lost 4 bases, and 11 bases stayed unmatched. CDR3 length: 15 residues. Germline assignment: CDR1 SNHLY and CDR2 FYNNEI. CDR3 bases: TGTGCCAGCCGACAGGGGGCCAGAAAACTGTACGAGCAGTACTTC. Amino acids: CASRQGARKLYEQYF.

J is TRBJ1-2 and V is TRBV4-1; weak D call: TRBD1 (6 bases). V lost 4 bases, J lost 4 bases, and 16 bases lay in between. The CDR3 sequence is 15 residues long. Germline CDR1 and CDR2: MGHRA and YSYEKL. CDR3 sequence: CASSPGEGVGYGYTF. The CDR3, as DNA: TGCGCCAGCAGCCCAGGGGAAGGGGTCGGCTATGGCTACACCTTC.

This clonotype showed up many times. The rearrangement uses TRBV2 and TRBJ1-5; no definite D call. There are 16 residues in the CDR3. Germline CDR1 SNHLY, CDR2 FYNNEI. V lost 7 bases and J lost 2, with 18 bases in between. This chain's CDR3 is CASTGLGGAGNQPQHF. In DNA form, the CDR3 reads TGTGCCAGCACCGGCCTAGGAGGAGCTGGCAATCAGCCCCAGCATTTT.

This clonotype was observed many times. This chain connects TRBV2 to TRBJ2-5, with TRBD2 matching over 8 bases. The ends lost 4 bases at V and 7 bases at J; junction bases unmatched: 17. Germline V gene lookup returns CDR1 SNHLY and CDR2 FYNNEI. This CDR3 comprises 17 residues. In nucleotides, the CDR3 is TGTGCCAGCAGTGCCGGGGGTCGAGCGGGGGCCCTTTTGACCCAGTACTTC. This encodes CASSAGGRAGALLTQYF.

About this clonotype: This may come from a read error, since a much larger clone is one base off. The chain links TRBV19 to TRBJ2-7; D may be TRBD1 or TRBD2 (5 bases each). Germline CDR1 reads LNHDA; CDR2 reads SQIVND (reference sequence). The CDR3 covers 13 residues. This chain's CDR3 is CACSIGGLGEQYF. CDR3 coding DNA: TGTGCCTGTAGTATTGGGGGATTGGGAGAGCAGTACTTC. Variable domain in full (rest from reference TRBV19 and TRBJ2-7): DGGITQSPKYLFRKEGQNVTLSCEQNLNHDAMYWYRQDPGQGLRLIYYSQIVNDFQKGDIAEGYSVSREKKESFPLTVTSAQKNPTAFYLCACSIGGLGEQYFGPGTRLTVT.

Many counts were recorded for this clonotype. V gene TRBV7-8 combines with J gene TRBJ1-2; maybe TRBD1 (5 bases). The germline CDR1 and CDR2 sequences are SGHVS and FQNEAQ. The CDR3 is 16 amino acids. V was cut by 1 base and J by 0 bases, with 12 bases left in between. The CDR3 DNA reads as TGTGCCAGCAGCTTAGATTCTGTGGGGCCTAACTATGGCTACACCTTC. Amino acids: CASSLDSVGPNYGYTF.

This clonotype was recorded many times. The V and J genes are TRBV2 and TRBJ1-5; D uncertain. V shed 6 bases and J shed 7 bases, with 10 bases lying between them. Germline values: CDR1 SNHLY, CDR2 FYNNEI. There are 12 residues in the CDR3. CDR3 in amino acids: CASRRIGQPQHF. The CDR3 DNA sequence: TGTGCCAGCAGGAGGATCGGGCAGCCCCAGCATTTT.

The rearrangement links TRBV6-1 to TRBJ1-2; a possible D gene is TRBD1 (5 bases). V was pared by 6 bases and J by 4 bases, with 15 bases between. This CDR3 has 14 amino acids. Germline V gives CDR1 MNHNS, CDR2 SASEGT. CDR3 amino acids: CASSHGQGGYGYTF. The CDR3 coding sequence is TGTGCCAGCAGCCACGGGCAGGGCGGCTATGGCTACACCTTC.

In its sample, this clonotype was seen many times. This chain joins TRBV28 and TRBJ2-7; D gene uncertain. Germline V CDR1 and CDR2: MDHEN, SYDVKM. This CDR3 spans 16 amino acids. V lost 9 bases and J 2 bases, leaving 23 bases between the germline ends. CDR3 sequence (DNA): TGTGCCAGTCCGCCACACGGTGCAGCTCGTCCCTACGAGCAGTACTTC. Protein sequence: CASPPHGAARPYEQYF.

This clonotype was observed a few times. This sequence joins TRBV6-5 and TRBJ2-7; either TRBD1 or TRBD2 may supply D (5 bases each). V was trimmed by 0 bases and J by 7 bases, leaving 16 bases between them. Germline V gene lookup returns CDR1 MNHEY and CDR2 SVGAGI. The CDR3 has 15 residues. The CDR3 region has the DNA TGTGCCAGCAGTTACTCTCGGGACCCAGTGGGGGAGCAGTACTTC. Its translation is CASSYSRDPVGEQYF.